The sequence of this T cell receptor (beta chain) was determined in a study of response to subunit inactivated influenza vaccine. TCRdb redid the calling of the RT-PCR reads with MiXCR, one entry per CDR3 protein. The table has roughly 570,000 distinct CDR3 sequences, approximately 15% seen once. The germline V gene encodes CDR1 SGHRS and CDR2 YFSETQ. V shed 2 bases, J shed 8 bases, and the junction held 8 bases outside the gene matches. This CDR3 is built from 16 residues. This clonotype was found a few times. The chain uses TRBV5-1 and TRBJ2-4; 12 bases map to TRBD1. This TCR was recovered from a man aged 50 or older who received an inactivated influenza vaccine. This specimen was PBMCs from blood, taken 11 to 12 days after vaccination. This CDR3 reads CASSFGDRGPGDIQYF. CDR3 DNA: TGCGCCAGCAGCTTTGGGGACAGGGGGCCAGGAGACATTCAGTACTTC.